The rows below give T cell receptor beta chains drawn from one sample of a study of blood T cell repertoires in COVID-19. The assay was immunoSEQ multiplex PCR, and TCRdb's table has in-frame clones only and misses some. This table holds tens of thousands of clones, 90% found once. Material: peripheral blood. These receptors were taken from a human donor in a cohort sampled during active COVID-19. Both conserved end residues are part of each CDR3. The D gene is left open where the match is weak. Clone size is not always given. Where it is, it says once, few, many or a class for expanded clones.

clone size,J gene,CDR3 length,D gene,V gene,CDR3 protein
NA,TRBJ2-3,15,NA,TRBV27,CASSLEGAQSDTQYF
NA,TRBJ1-2,14,TRBD1,TRBV19,CASTPGQGPYGYTF
NA,TRBJ1-3,14,NA,TRBV29-1,CSVDGSPSGNTIYF
NA,TRBJ2-1,16,TRBD1,TRBV19,CASSLGQGSSYNEQFF
NA,TRBJ2-5,13,TRBD2,TRBV30,CAWSPSGSGTQYF
NA,TRBJ2-7,13,NA,TRBV28,CASRQGGAYEQYF
NA,TRBJ1-4,15,TRBD1,TRBV28,CASSYTQGYREKLFF
few,TRBJ2-7,14,NA,TRBV6-1,CASSEMDSNYEQYF
NA,TRBJ1-2,15,TRBD1,TRBV5-5,CASSSAGTGNYGYTF
NA,TRBJ1-1,15,NA,TRBV5-1,CASSLHGEMNTEAFF
NA,TRBJ2-3,15,TRBD2,TRBV24-1,CATSETSGRTDTQYF
NA,TRBJ2-1,14,NA,TRBV6-1,CASSEVGTSTEQFF
NA,TRBJ2-7,16,TRBD2,TRBV7-2,CASSLAASGSSYEQYF
NA,TRBJ1-6,14,NA,TRBV7-2,CASSPTSINSPLHF
NA,TRBJ1-2,16,NA,TRBV30,CAWSVWGQPPNYGYTF
NA,TRBJ1-2,15,TRBD1,TRBV4-2,CASSLDDAGGGGYTF
NA,TRBJ2-7,18,TRBD2,TRBV3-1/TRBV3-2,CASSQDFTSGSPSYEQYF
NA,TRBJ2-2,15,NA,TRBV7-2,CASSAWGANTGELFF
NA,TRBJ2-5,16,TRBD1,TRBV5-4,CASSPRGPGVGETQYF
NA,TRBJ1-1,13,NA,TRBV12-3/TRBV12-4,CASSPRSGLHAFF
once,TRBJ2-7,16,TRBD1,TRBV5-1,CASSLETGIPFNEQYF
NA,TRBJ2-2,16,TRBD1,TRBV11-1,CASSLDGTGESGELFF
NA,TRBJ2-5,16,TRBD2,TRBV29-1,CSVEGTSGRGQETQYF
NA,TRBJ2-1,16,NA,TRBV19,CASSMVISAINNEQFF
NA,TRBJ1-4,15,TRBD1,TRBV19,CASRLQGAPDEKLFF
once,TRBJ1-2,13,NA,TRBV19,CASSFLTVYGYTF
NA,TRBJ1-5,13,NA,TRBV2,CASSGTGNQPQHF
NA,TRBJ2-7,15,TRBD2,TRBV7-2,CASSLAGTSSYEQYF
NA,TRBJ2-2,17,TRBD2,TRBV7-3,CASSLTGLAGHTGELFF